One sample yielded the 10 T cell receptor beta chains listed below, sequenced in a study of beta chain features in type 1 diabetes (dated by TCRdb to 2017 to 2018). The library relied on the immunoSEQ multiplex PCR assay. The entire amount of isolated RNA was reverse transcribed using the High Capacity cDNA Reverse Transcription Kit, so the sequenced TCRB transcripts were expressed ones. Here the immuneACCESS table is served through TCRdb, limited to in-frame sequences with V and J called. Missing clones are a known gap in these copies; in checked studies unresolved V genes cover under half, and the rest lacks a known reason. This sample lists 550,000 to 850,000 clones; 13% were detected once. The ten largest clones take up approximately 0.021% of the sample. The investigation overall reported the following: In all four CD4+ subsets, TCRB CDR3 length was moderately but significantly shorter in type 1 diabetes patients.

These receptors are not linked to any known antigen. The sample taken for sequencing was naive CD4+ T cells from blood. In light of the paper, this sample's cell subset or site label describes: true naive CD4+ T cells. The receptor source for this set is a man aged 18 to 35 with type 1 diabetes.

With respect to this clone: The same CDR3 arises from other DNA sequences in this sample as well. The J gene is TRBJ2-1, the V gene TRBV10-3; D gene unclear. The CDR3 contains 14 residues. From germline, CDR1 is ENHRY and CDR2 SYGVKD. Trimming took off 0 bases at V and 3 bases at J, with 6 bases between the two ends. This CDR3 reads CAISESGSYNEQFF. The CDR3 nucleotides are TGTGCCATCAGTGAGTCTGGCAGCTACAATGAGCAGTTCTTC.

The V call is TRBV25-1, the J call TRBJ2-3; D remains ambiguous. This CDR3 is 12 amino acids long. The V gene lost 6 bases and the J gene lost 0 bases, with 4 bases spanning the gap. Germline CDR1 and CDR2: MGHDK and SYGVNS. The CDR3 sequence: CASRGSTDTQYF. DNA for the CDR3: TGTGCCAGCAGGGGAAGCACAGATACGCAGTATTTT.

The CDR3 bases are TGCGCCAGCAGCCAAGATCGAAACAGGGTGAACACTGAAGCTTTCTTT. Its protein is CASSQDRNRVNTEAFF. This sequence joins TRBV4-1 and TRBJ1-1; D possibly corresponds to TRBD1 (6 bases). This CDR3 has 16 amino acids. Germline V CDR1 and CDR2: MGHRA, YSYEKL. Trimming stripped 0 bases from V and 0 bases from J, with 11 bases between.

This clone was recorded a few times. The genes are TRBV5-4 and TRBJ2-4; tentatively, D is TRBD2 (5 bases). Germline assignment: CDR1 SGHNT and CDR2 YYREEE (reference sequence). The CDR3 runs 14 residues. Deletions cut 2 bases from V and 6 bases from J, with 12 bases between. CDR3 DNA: TGTGCCAGCAGCTTCACAACCGAGGGAAACATTCAGTACTTC. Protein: CASSFTTEGNIQYF.

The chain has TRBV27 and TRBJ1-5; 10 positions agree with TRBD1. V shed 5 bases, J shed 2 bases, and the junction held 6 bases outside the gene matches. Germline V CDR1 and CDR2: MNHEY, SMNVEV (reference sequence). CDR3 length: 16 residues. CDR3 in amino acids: CASSPRDRGGNQPQHF. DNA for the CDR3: TGTGCCAGCAGTCCTCGGGACAGGGGTGGCAATCAGCCCCAGCATTTT.

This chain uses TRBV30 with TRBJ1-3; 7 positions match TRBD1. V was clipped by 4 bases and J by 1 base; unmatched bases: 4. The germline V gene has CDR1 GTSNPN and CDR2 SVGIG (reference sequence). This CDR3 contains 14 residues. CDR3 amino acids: CAWNPGGSGNTIYF. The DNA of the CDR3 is TGTGCCTGGAACCCAGGGGGTTCTGGAAACACCATATATTTT.

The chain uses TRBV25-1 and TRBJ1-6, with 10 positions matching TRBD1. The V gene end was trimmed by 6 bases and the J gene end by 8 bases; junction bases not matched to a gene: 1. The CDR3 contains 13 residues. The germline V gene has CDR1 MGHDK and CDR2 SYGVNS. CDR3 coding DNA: TGTGCCAGCAGGACAGGGGGCGATTCACCCCTCCACTTT. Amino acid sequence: CASRTGGDSPLHF.

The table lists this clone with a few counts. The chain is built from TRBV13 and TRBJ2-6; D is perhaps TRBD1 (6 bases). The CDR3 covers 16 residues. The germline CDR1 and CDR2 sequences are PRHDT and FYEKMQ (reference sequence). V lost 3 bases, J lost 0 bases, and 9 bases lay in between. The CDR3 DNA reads TGTGCCAGCAGCTTCGGACAGCCCTCTGGGGCCAACGTCCTGACTTTC. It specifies CASSFGQPSGANVLTF.

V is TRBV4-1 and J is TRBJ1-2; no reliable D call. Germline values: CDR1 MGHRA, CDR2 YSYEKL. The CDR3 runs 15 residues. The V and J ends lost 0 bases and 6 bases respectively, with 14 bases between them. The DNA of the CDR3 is TGCGCCAGCAGCCAAGAAGGCGGGGTCGGAAATGGCTACACCTTC. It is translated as CASSQEGGVGNGYTF.

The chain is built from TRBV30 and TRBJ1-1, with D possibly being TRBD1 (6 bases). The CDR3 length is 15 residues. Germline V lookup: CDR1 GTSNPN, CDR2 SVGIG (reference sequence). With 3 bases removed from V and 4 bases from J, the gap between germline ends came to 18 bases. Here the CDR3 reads CAWRGVGGASTEAFF. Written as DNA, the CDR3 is TGTGCCTGGAGGGGTGTCGGGGGCGCGAGCACTGAAGCTTTCTTT.